This T cell receptor beta chain was captured in a study of blood T cell repertoires in COVID-19. Across the study: Samples of COVID-19 (acute and convalescent) were obtained from the United States, Italy and Spain. PBMCs, B-cell-depleted T cells, or T cells were the source of the cDNA or gDNA that made up the material.

The trim removed 5 bases at V and 5 bases at J, leaving 1 base unmatched. Germline V gene lookup returns CDR1 MDHEN and CDR2 SYDVKM. This CDR3 is built from 12 residues. Here immunoSEQ multiplex PCR was the method, and the copy in TCRdb shows in-frame clones only, minus some. The sample has about 36,000 clones; about 85% are singletons. While infection was still active, Seattle patients were enrolled and then followed longitudinally. The sequence was collected from a man between 60 and 70 years old with COVID-19, enrolled during active disease. The V and J genes are TRBV28 and TRBJ1-2; 8 bases fit TRBD1. The sequencing input was peripheral blood. CDR3 loop: CASSGQGYGYTF. CDR3 nucleotides: TGTGCCAGCAGTGGACAGGGATATGGCTACACCTTC.